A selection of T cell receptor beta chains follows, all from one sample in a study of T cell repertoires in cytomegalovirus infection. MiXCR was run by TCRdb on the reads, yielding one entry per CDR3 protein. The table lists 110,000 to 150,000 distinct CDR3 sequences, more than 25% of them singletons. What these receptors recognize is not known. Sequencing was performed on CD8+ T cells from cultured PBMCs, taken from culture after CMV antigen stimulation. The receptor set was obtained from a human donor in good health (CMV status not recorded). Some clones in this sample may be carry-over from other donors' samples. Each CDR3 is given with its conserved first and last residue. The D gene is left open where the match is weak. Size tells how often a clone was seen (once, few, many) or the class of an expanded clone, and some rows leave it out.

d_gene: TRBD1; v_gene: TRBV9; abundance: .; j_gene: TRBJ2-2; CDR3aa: CASTGTGDTGELFF; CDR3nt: TGTGCCAGCACCGGGACAGGGGACACCGGGGAGCTGTTTTTT
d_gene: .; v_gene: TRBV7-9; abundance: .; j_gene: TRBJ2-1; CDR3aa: CASSPRGKHYNEQFF; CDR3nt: TGTGCCAGCAGCCCACGGGGAAAGCACTACAATGAGCAGTTCTTC
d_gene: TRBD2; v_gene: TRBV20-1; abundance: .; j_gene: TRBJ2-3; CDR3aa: CSATLTSGGPTDTQYF; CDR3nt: TGCAGTGCTACCCTTACTAGCGGGGGACCCACAGATACGCAGTATTTT
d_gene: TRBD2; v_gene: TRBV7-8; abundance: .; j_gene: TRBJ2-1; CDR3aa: CASSRPPGLADEQFF; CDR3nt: TGTGCCAGCAGCCGACCCCCGGGACTAGCTGATGAGCAGTTCTTC
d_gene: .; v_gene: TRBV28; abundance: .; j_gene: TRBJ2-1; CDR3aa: CASSLFGGPDNEQFF; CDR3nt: TGTGCCAGCAGTCTCTTCGGGGGACCGGACAATGAGCAGTTCTTC
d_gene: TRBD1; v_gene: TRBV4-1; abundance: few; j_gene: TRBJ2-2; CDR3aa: CASSHPTGANTGELFF; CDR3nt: TGCGCCAGCAGCCATCCGACAGGGGCGAACACCGGGGAGCTGTTTTTT
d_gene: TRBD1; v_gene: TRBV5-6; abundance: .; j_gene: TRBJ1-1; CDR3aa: CASSQDREANTEAFF; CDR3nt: TGTGCCAGCAGCCAGGACAGGGAAGCGAACACTGAAGCTTTCTTT
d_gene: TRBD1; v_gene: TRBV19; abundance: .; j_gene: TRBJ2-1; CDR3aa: CASSIGTGNYNEQFF; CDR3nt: TGTGCCAGTAGTATCGGGACAGGGAACTACAATGAGCAGTTCTTC
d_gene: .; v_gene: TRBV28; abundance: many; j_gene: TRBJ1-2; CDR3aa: CASSQSGRNYGYTF; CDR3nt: TGTGCCAGCAGTCAATCGGGGCGGAACTATGGCTACACCTTC
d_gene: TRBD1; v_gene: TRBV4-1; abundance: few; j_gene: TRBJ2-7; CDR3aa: CASSPPGQGGNEQYF; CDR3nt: TGCGCCAGCAGCCCTCCGGGACAGGGCGGCAACGAGCAGTACTTC
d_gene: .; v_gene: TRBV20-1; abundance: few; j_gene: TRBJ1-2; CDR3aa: CSARDLTIDPLYGYTF; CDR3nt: TGCAGTGCTAGAGATCTGACTATCGACCCCCTCTATGGCTACACCTTC
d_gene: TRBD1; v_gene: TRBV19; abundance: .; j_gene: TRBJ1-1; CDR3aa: CASSHNYRGRDTEAFF; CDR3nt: TGTGCCAGTAGTCACAACTACAGGGGGAGGGACACTGAAGCTTTCTTT
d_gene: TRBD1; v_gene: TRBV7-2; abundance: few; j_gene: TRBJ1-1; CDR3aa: CASSWPGTGGPNTEAFF; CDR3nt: TGTGCCAGCAGCTGGCCCGGGACAGGGGGCCCAAACACTGAAGCTTTCTTT
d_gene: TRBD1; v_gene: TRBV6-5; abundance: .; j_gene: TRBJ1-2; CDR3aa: CASSRRDRADGYTF; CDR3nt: TGTGCCAGCAGTCGCCGGGACAGGGCCGATGGCTACACCTTC
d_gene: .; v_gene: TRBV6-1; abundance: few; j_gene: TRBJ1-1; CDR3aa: CASSGWGSILKAFF; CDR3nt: TGTGCCAGCAGTGGGTGGGGAAGTATATTGAAAGCTTTCTTT